This T cell receptor beta chain was captured in a study of control samples from healthy donors and cancer patients. This clone was seen just once. Produced via immunoSEQ multiplex PCR; TCRdb's table is partial and in-frame only. The repertoire includes roughly 80,000 clones, about 90% of them detected once, and under 2.5% sits in the top ten. Germline V CDR1 and CDR2: MNHNY, SVGAGI (reference sequence). The CDR3 is 13 amino acids. Trimming took off 0 bases at V and 2 bases at J, with 5 bases between the two ends. Sequencing input: PBMCs. The chain links TRBV6-6 to TRBJ2-7; no definite D call. The sequence was obtained from a woman in her fifties or sixties with head and neck cancer. CDR3 in amino acids: CASSYSIPYEQYF. CDR3 DNA sequence: TGTGCCAGCAGTTACTCCATTCCCTACGAGCAGTACTTC.